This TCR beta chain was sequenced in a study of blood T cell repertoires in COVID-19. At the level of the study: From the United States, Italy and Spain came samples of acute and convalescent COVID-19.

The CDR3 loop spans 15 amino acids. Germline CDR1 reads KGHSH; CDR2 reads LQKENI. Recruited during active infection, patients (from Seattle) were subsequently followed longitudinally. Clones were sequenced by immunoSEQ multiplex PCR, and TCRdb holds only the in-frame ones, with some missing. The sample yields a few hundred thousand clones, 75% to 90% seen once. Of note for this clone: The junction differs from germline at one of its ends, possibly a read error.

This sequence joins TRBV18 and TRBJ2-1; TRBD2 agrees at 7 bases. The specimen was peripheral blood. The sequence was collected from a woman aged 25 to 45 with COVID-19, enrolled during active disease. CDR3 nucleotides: TGTGCCAGCTCACTCTCTAGCGGATCCTCCAATGAGCAGTTCTTC. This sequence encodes CASSLSSGSSNEQFF.